These 21 T cell receptor beta chains came from one sample sequenced in a study of blood T cell repertoires in COVID-19. Data came from immunoSEQ multiplex PCR; TCRdb stores just in-frame clones and leaves some out. Here the sample spans roughly 120,000 clones, roughly 76% being singletons. Sequencing was done on a sample of peripheral blood. These receptors were obtained from a woman aged 55-75 years with acute or convalescent COVID-19.

The rearrangement joins TRBV5-1 to TRBJ1-2, with TRBD1 as a possible D gene (6 bases). Trimming pared 0 bases from V and 6 bases from J, leaving 12 bases between. The CDR3 sequence is 14 residues long. Germline CDR1 SGHRS, CDR2 YFSETQ. The CDR3 loop is CASSLERGRDGYTF. The CDR3, as DNA: TGCGCCAGCAGCTTGGAGCGGGGGCGGGATGGCTACACCTTC.

The rearrangement links TRBV6-5 to TRBJ2-1; the match to TRBD2 covers 9 bases. V dropped 4 bases and J dropped 15; count of bases not matched to a gene: 13. This CDR3 spans 14 amino acids. CDR1 is MNHEY and CDR2 is SVGAGI in the germline V gene. The CDR3 sequence: CASSSQGTSLNLFF. The CDR3 region has the DNA TGTGCCAGCAGTTCCCAAGGGACTAGCCTGAACCTGTTCTTC.

This clone has just a few counts. The CDR3 bases are TGTGCTAGTGGTCGGACAGGGGTCGACTACGAGCAGTACTTC. Translation: CASGRTGVDYEQYF. The J gene is TRBJ2-7, the V gene TRBV12-5, with 9 bases aligning to TRBD1. J lost 3 bases, V lost 5 bases, and 5 bases had no gene match. The germline V gene has CDR1 LGHNT and CDR2 FRNRAP. This CDR3 has 14 residues.

This clone appeared a single time. The CDR3 region is CASSFNRGETQYF. As DNA, the CDR3 is TGTGCCAGCAGCTTTAACAGGGGAGAGACCCAGTACTTC. This rearrangement joins TRBV7-9 to TRBJ2-5, with 7 bases lining up with TRBD1. CDR1 SEHNR and CDR2 FQNEAQ come from the germline V gene (reference sequence). The CDR3 has 13 residues. Trimming at V came to 3 bases and at J to 4 bases, leaving 2 bases not matched to a gene.

The sample holds a few counts of this clone. The V call is TRBV7-2, the J call TRBJ1-2, with 8 bases matching TRBD1. Trimming at V came to 4 bases and at J to 2 bases, leaving 9 bases not matched to a gene. The germline V gene encodes CDR1 SGHTA and CDR2 FQGNSA. CDR3 length: 16 amino acids. CDR3 in amino acids: CASSSPTGVLNYGYTF. CDR3 sequence (DNA): TGTGCCAGCAGCTCACCGACAGGGGTTCTCAACTATGGCTACACCTTC.

This clone occurred once. The chain carries TRBV7-9 and TRBJ1-1; no firm D call. The CDR3 is made up of 15 amino acids. Trimming cost V 2 bases and J 5 bases, with 15 bases left between them. The germline gives CDR1 SEHNR, CDR2 FQNEAQ (reference sequence). CDR3 nucleotides: TGTGCCAGCAGCTTAATGGCAGGTCAGCCGACTGAAGCTTTCTTT. It specifies CASSLMAGQPTEAFF.

The chain carries TRBV7-3 and TRBJ1-1; D remains ambiguous. The germline V gene encodes CDR1 SGHTA and CDR2 FQGTGA. The CDR3 sequence is 13 residues long. V lost 6 bases and J lost 0, with 8 bases in between. CDR3 region: CASSAGMNTEAFF. The CDR3 DNA follows: TGTGCCAGCAGTGCAGGTATGAACACTGAAGCTTTCTTT.

The chain links TRBV4-1 to TRBJ2-7; no firm D call. V lost 2 bases to trimming and J lost 0 bases, with 8 bases between them. CDR1 and CDR2 (germline): MGHRA, YSYEKL. The CDR3 consists of 14 residues. The CDR3: CASSQSWPSYEQYF. The CDR3 DNA reads TGCGCCAGCAGCCAATCATGGCCCTCCTACGAGCAGTACTTC.

This chain connects TRBV12-3 or TRBV12-4 to TRBJ2-2, with D unresolved. CDR3 size: 13 residues. Trimming stripped 3 bases from V and 5 bases from J, with 7 bases between. The CDR3 sequence: CASSFVRTGELFF. The CDR3 coding sequence is TGTGCCAGCAGTTTTGTCCGGACCGGGGAGCTGTTTTTT.

Turning to this clone: Additional DNA sequences in this sample encode the identical CDR3. The chain uses TRBV7-2 and TRBJ1-4; TRBD1 matches at 8 bases. The length of the CDR3 is 15 residues. Germline trimming cut 5 bases from V and 6 bases from J; bases unmatched to any gene: 8. Germline V gene lookup returns CDR1 SGHTA and CDR2 FQGNSA. The CDR3 is CASSPTGTGDEKLFF. The CDR3 DNA is TGTGCCAGCAGCCCGACCGGGACAGGAGATGAAAAACTGTTTTTT.

The chain links TRBV12-5 to TRBJ2-7; D is possibly TRBD1 (6 bases). The CDR3 contains 15 residues. Germline values: CDR1 LGHNT, CDR2 FRNRAP. Between the trimmed V and J ends, which lost 5 bases and 3 bases, there was a span of 17 bases. CDR3 region: CASGAQGQIIYEQYF. CDR3 nucleotide sequence: TGTGCTAGTGGTGCCCAGGGACAAATAATCTACGAGCAGTACTTC.

The V and J genes are TRBV5-5 and TRBJ2-3; 7 bases match TRBD1. The V segment lost 2 bases and the J segment 4 bases; nucleotides outside the gene matches: 10. CDR1 is SGHKS, CDR2 YYEKEE, per germline (reference sequence). The CDR3 is made up of 16 amino acids. CDR3 coding DNA: TGTGCCAGCAGCTTCACAGGGGCTAACGTCGCAGATACGCAGTATTTT. Protein product: CASSFTGANVADTQYF. The full variable domain, rest sourced from reference TRBV5-5 and TRBJ2-3, is DAGVTQSPTHLIKTRGQQVTLRCSPISGHKSVSWYQQVLGQGPQFIFQYYEKEERGRGNFPDRFSARQFPNYSSELNVNALLLGDSALYLCASSFTGANVADTQYFGPGTRLTVL.

The rearrangement uses TRBV5-1 and TRBJ1-4; D not certain. There are 15 residues in the CDR3. Per the germline V gene, CDR1 is SGHRS and CDR2 is YFSETQ. V lost 0 bases to trimming and J lost 0 bases, with 6 bases between them. The CDR3 protein is CASSLGSSTNEKLFF. The CDR3 DNA is TGCGCCAGCAGCTTGGGGAGTTCAACTAATGAAAAACTGTTTTTT. The complete variable domain, with remaining parts taken from reference TRBV5-1 and TRBJ1-4, reads KAGVTQTPRYLIKTRGQQVTLSCSPISGHRSVSWYQQTPGQGLQFLFEYFSETQRNKGNFPGRFSGRQFSNSRSEMNVSTLELGDSALYLCASSLGSSTNEKLFFGSGTQLSVL.

Only a few counts were recorded for this clone. The rearrangement joins TRBV5-5 to TRBJ1-4; 7 nucleotides match TRBD1. V shed 0 bases and J 0 bases; nucleotides not matched to a gene: 14. The CDR3 loop spans 20 amino acids. Germline V gene lookup returns CDR1 SGHKS and CDR2 YYEKEE (reference sequence). In DNA, the CDR3 is TGTGCCAGCAGCTTGGAGGACAGGCGGGGAGGAGTTGCAACTAATGAAAAACTGTTTTTT. Its protein product is CASSLEDRRGGVATNEKLFF.

The gene calls are TRBV12-5 and TRBJ1-2; D possibly corresponds to TRBD1 (5 bases). Trimming shortened V by 2 bases and J by 6 bases, and 13 bases separated the two germline ends. The CDR3 sequence is 14 residues long. Germline V lookup: CDR1 LGHNT, CDR2 FRNRAP. The CDR3 here is CASGLPRQTDGYTF. DNA of the CDR3: TGTGCTAGTGGTTTGCCGCGTCAGACAGATGGCTACACCTTC.

The chain recombines TRBV6-5 with TRBJ2-3; 9 bases are a match to TRBD2. Trimming at V came to 2 bases and at J to 5 bases, leaving 8 bases not matched to a gene. CDR1 and CDR2 (germline): MNHEY, SVGAGI. The CDR3 is 16 residues long. CDR3 nucleotides: TGTGCCAGCAGTTACGCCAGGGGTAGCGGGGGAGATACGCAGTATTTT. It specifies CASSYARGSGGDTQYF.

This chain uses TRBV9 with TRBJ1-3; 7 nucleotides line up with TRBD1. V trimming: 1 base; J trimming: 1 base; junction bases outside the gene matches: 8. This CDR3 region has 17 residues. Germline CDR1 SGDLS, CDR2 YYNGEE. The CDR3 protein is CASSVRLGGKSGNTIYF. For the CDR3, the DNA is TGTGCCAGCAGCGTACGGTTAGGGGGCAAATCTGGAAACACCATATATTTT.

The rearrangement uses TRBV11-2 and TRBJ1-4; the match to TRBD1 covers 8 bases. Per germline, CDR1 SGHAT and CDR2 FQNNGV. This CDR3 region has 17 residues. After removal of 2 bases from V and 2 bases from J, the junction contained 7 bases not matched to a gene. The CDR3 DNA reads TGTGCCAGCAGCTTAAATCCGACAGGGGCTACTAATGAAAAACTGTTTTTT. Protein sequence: CASSLNPTGATNEKLFF.

The chain links TRBV6-2 or TRBV6-3 to TRBJ1-6, with no clear D. The CDR3 length is 14 residues. The germline V and J ends were trimmed by 5 bases and 10 bases, with 15 bases remaining between them. In germline, CDR1 is MNHEY, CDR2 SVGEGT. The CDR3 bases are TGTGCCAGCAGTCCACTCCCGCTTCCGTCACCCCTCCACTTT. It is translated as CASSPLPLPSPLHF.

The V gene is TRBV2, the J gene TRBJ1-1; 7 nucleotides line up with TRBD1. The CDR3 has 15 residues. Germline-derived CDR1 and CDR2 are SNHLY and FYNNEI. After removal of 3 bases from V and 2 bases from J, the junction contained 6 bases not matched to a gene. This chain's CDR3 is CASSDRDRINTEAFF. The CDR3 DNA reads TGTGCCAGCAGTGACCGGGACAGAATTAACACTGAAGCTTTCTTT.

The chain employs TRBV19 and TRBJ1-6; D remains ambiguous. V lost 4 bases to trimming and J lost 3 bases, with 10 bases between them. The CDR3 totals 15 residues. Germline CDR1 LNHDA, CDR2 SQIVND (reference sequence). The CDR3 DNA is TGTGCCAGTAGTACTACAGAAGGCTATAATTCACCCCTCCACTTT. Protein sequence: CASSTTEGYNSPLHF.